The sequence of this TCR beta chain was determined in a study of blood T cell repertoires in COVID-19. CDR1 MNHEY and CDR2 SMNVEV come from the germline V gene (reference sequence). The CDR3 loop spans 19 amino acids. Trimming left V 5 bases short and J 0 bases short, with 20 bases between. Authors' methods: The authors estimated nucleated cell counts from reference gene primer amplification. Clones were read by immunoSEQ multiplex PCR, and TCRdb kept only the in-frame ones, dropping some. V and J calls and clone size are given by that table; D and trimming were obtained from the DNA. The sample lists roughly 200,000 clones; around 86% were seen once.

The clonotype originates from a middle-aged woman with acute COVID-19. The chain couples TRBV27 to TRBJ1-6; D unresolved. Sequences were obtained from PBMCs or T cells enriched from blood (not recorded which). The CDR3 is CASSSVRAGVSSYNSPLHF. CDR3 bases: TGTGCCAGCAGTAGCGTGAGAGCGGGAGTCAGCTCCTATAATTCACCCCTCCACTTT.